The 20 T cell receptor beta chains below come from one sample, sequenced in a study of blood T cell repertoires in COVID-19. Assay: immunoSEQ multiplex PCR; the TCRdb copy retains only in-frame clones and omits some. Altogether 150,000 to 200,000 clones are present, 80% to 90% being singletons, with the ten largest covering around 20%. The sequenced material came from peripheral blood. The source is a man between 70 and 80 years old with active or convalescent COVID-19.

J is TRBJ2-5 and V is TRBV5-4; 11 bases align to TRBD2. The V and J ends lost 0 bases and 4 bases, in that order; junction bases with no gene match: 2. This CDR3 comprises 15 residues. The germline V gene encodes CDR1 SGHNT and CDR2 YYREEE (reference sequence). CDR3 sequence reads: CASSLVLAGGETQYF. In DNA form, the CDR3 reads TGTGCCAGCAGCTTGGTCCTAGCGGGAGGAGAGACCCAGTACTTC.

The chain couples TRBV5-1 to TRBJ2-7, with 9 bases identical to TRBD1. J was trimmed by 6 bases and V by 3 bases; bases with no gene match: 7. The length of the CDR3 is 14 residues. Per the germline V gene, CDR1 is SGHRS and CDR2 is YFSETQ. The CDR3 sequence is CASSSTGGSGEQYF. The CDR3 DNA reads as TGCGCCAGCAGCTCTACAGGGGGCAGCGGCGAGCAGTACTTC.

The chain uses TRBV9 and TRBJ2-5, with 9 bases matching TRBD1. Germline V gene sequence: CDR1 SGDLS, CDR2 YYNGEE. V gave up 3 bases and J gave up 2 bases; unmatched junction bases: 5. The CDR3 covers 15 residues. DNA for the CDR3: TGTGCCAGCAGCGCAGGGACAGGGTGGCAAGAGACCCAGTACTTC. It yields the protein CASSAGTGWQETQYF. The full variable domain, in which reference TRBV9 and TRBJ2-5 provide the parts outside the CDR3, is DSGVTQTPKHLITATGQRVTLRCSPRSGDLSVYWYQQSLDQGLQFLIQYYNGEERAKGNILERFSAQQFPDLHSELNLSSLELGDSALYFCASSAGTGWQETQYFGPGTRLLVL.

The chain recombines TRBV29-1 with TRBJ1-2; weak D call: TRBD1 (6 bases). The CDR3 has 14 amino acids. The germline CDR1 and CDR2 sequences are SQVTM and ANQGSEA. Trimming took off 0 bases at V and 5 bases at J, with 13 bases between the two ends. The DNA of the CDR3 is TGCAGCGTTGAAGACCGGGGGGCCCTTTATGGCTACACCTTC. Translation: CSVEDRGALYGYTF.

The chain combines TRBV4-1 with TRBJ1-1; a weak D match, TRBD1 (6 bases). Germline lookup yields CDR1 MGHRA and CDR2 YSYEKL. V was shortened by 1 base and J by 10 bases, with 16 bases between the two germline ends. CDR3 length: 14 residues. The CDR3 sequence: CASSQGAQGSRAFF. The CDR3 DNA reads as TGCGCCAGCAGCCAAGGGGCCCAGGGGTCCCGAGCTTTCTTT.

In its sample, this clone was seen many times. The CDR3: CASSQSPDRVNGYTF. The CDR3 coding sequence is TGCGCCAGCAGCCAAAGTCCAGACAGGGTGAATGGCTACACCTTC. The gene calls are TRBV4-3 and TRBJ1-2, with 7 bases that match TRBD1. Per germline, CDR1 LGHNA and CDR2 YSLEER. CDR3 length: 15 residues. The V gene end was trimmed by 2 bases and the J gene end by 6 bases; junction bases not matched to a gene: 9.

J is TRBJ1-4 and V is TRBV7-6; no firm D call. The CDR3 length is 16 residues. Germline assignment: CDR1 SGHVS and CDR2 FNYEAQ. Between the trimmed V and J ends, which lost 1 base and 0 bases, there was a span of 9 bases. CDR3 sequence: CASSLGARATNEKLFF. CDR3 DNA sequence: TGTGCCAGCAGCTTAGGGGCGCGTGCAACTAATGAAAAACTGTTTTTT. The full variable domain, rest sourced from reference TRBV7-6 and TRBJ1-4, is GAGVSQSPRYKVTKRGQDVALRCDPISGHVSLYWYRQALGQGPEFLTYFNYEAQQDKSGLPNDRFSAERPEGSISTLTIQRTEQRDSAMYRCASSLGARATNEKLFFGSGTQLSVL.

This chain joins TRBV5-1 and TRBJ2-5, with D possibly TRBD1 on 5 matching bases. The CDR3 covers 13 residues. Looked up from germline, CDR1 is SGHRS and CDR2 is YFSETQ. V was shortened by 5 bases and J by 5 bases, with 13 bases between the two germline ends. The CDR3, as DNA: TGCGCCAGCAGGCTAGGGGTAGAGGAGACCCAGTACTTC. Amino acid sequence: CASRLGVEETQYF.

The chain joins TRBV28 to TRBJ2-1, with TRBD2 matching over 14 bases. The CDR3 runs 15 residues. Germline loops: CDR1 MDHEN, CDR2 SYDVKM. Germline trimming cut 8 bases from V and 8 bases from J; bases unmatched to any gene: 8. CDR3 in amino acids: CASGAGLAGGYEQFF. CDR3 DNA: TGTGCCAGCGGGGCCGGACTAGCGGGAGGTTATGAGCAGTTCTTC.

In regard to this clone: This specimen includes other DNA sequences encoding the same CDR3. The V and J genes are TRBV2 and TRBJ2-1, with 7 bases identical to TRBD2. Trimming at V came to 6 bases and at J to 0 bases, leaving 2 bases not matched to a gene. The CDR3 extends over 14 amino acids. CDR1 is SNHLY and CDR2 is FYNNEI in the germline V gene. The CDR3 reads CASSRDYSYNEQFF. Here the CDR3 DNA reads TGTGCCAGCAGCCGGGACTACTCCTACAATGAGCAGTTCTTC. Based on the CDR3 plus reference TRBV2 and TRBJ2-1, the full variable domain is EPEVTQTPSHQVTQMGQEVILRCVPISNHLYFYWYRQILGQKVEFLVSFYNNEISEKSEIFDDQFSVERPDGSNFTLKIRSTKLEDSAMYFCASSRDYSYNEQFFGPGTRLTVL.

The CDR3 here is CASSGPQYLGSGNTIYF. The CDR3 nucleotides are TGTGCCAGCAGTGGACCCCAATATTTGGGCAGTGGAAACACCATATATTTT. The chain couples TRBV6-1 to TRBJ1-3; D is uncertain. The CDR3 extends over 17 amino acids. Germline CDR1 is MNHNS and CDR2 is SASEGT. Trimming shortened V by 4 bases and J by 3 bases, and 19 bases separated the two germline ends.

The chain links TRBV6-5 to TRBJ2-7; maybe TRBD1 (6 bases). Trimming cost V 0 bases and J 7 bases, with 13 bases left between them. CDR1 MNHEY and CDR2 SVGAGI come from the germline V gene. The CDR3 is 14 amino acids. As DNA, the CDR3 is TGTGCCAGCAGTTACTCGACGCCCCAGGGGGAGCAGTACTTC. Translating it yields CASSYSTPQGEQYF.

The V gene is TRBV6-5, the J gene TRBJ2-5; tentative D call: TRBD1 (5 bases). Germline loops: CDR1 MNHEY, CDR2 SVGAGI. Deletions cut 6 bases from V and 2 bases from J, with 10 bases between. This CDR3 spans 13 amino acids. The CDR3 protein is CASRKTDQETQYF. In nucleotides, the CDR3 is TGTGCCAGCAGAAAGACAGATCAAGAGACCCAGTACTTC.

This clone is a singleton in its sample. V gene TRBV11-2 combines with J gene TRBJ1-5; the D gene is possibly TRBD1 (6 bases). V was shortened by 9 bases and J by 5 bases, with 17 bases between the two germline ends. The CDR3 consists of 14 residues. The germline V gene has CDR1 SGHAT and CDR2 FQNNGV. CDR3 region: CASSGHQEDQPQHF. The CDR3, as DNA: TGTGCCAGTTCGGGACATCAGGAGGATCAGCCCCAGCATTTT.

The V and J genes are TRBV5-1 and TRBJ2-1; 7 nucleotides align to TRBD1. After removal of 9 bases from V and 3 bases from J, the junction contained 15 bases not matched to a gene. This CDR3 has 16 amino acids. Per germline, CDR1 SGHRS and CDR2 YFSETQ. The CDR3 DNA follows: TGCGCCATCACGGAGATCAGCTCAGGGGGCTACAATGAGCAGTTCTTC. This translates into CAITEISSGGYNEQFF. Full variable domain (remainder filled in from reference TRBV5-1 and TRBJ2-1): KAGVTQTPRYLIKTRGQQVTLSCSPISGHRSVSWYQQTPGQGLQFLFEYFSETQRNKGNFPGRFSGRQFSNSRSEMNVSTLELGDSALYLCAITEISSGGYNEQFFGPGTRLTVL.

The V and J genes are TRBV4-3 and TRBJ2-3; 7 bases are a match to TRBD2. With 4 bases clipped from V and 3 bases from J, the junction kept 7 bases outside the gene matches. The CDR3 loop spans 15 amino acids. Germline V gene data show CDR1 as LGHNA and CDR2 as YSLEER. The CDR3 region is CASSPGLGSTDTQYF. In nucleotides, the CDR3 is TGCGCCAGCAGCCCCGGACTAGGATCTACAGATACGCAGTATTTT.

This chain uses TRBV7-8 with TRBJ1-5; no clear D. Between the trimmed V and J ends, which lost 0 bases and 4 bases, there was a span of 10 bases. CDR1 SGHVS and CDR2 FQNEAQ come from the germline V gene. The CDR3 runs to 15 residues. CDR3 nucleotides: TGTGCCAGCAGCTTAGCGCTGGCGGGGAATCAGCCCCAGCATTTT. Its translation is CASSLALAGNQPQHF.

The V gene is TRBV2, the J gene TRBJ1-5; unclear D gene. The germline CDR1 and CDR2 sequences are SNHLY and FYNNEI. Trimming took off 2 bases at V and 5 bases at J, with 10 bases between the two ends. The CDR3 contains 14 residues. The CDR3 sequence is CASSEQPKHQPQHF. In nucleotides, the CDR3 is TGTGCCAGCAGTGAACAACCTAAACATCAGCCCCAGCATTTT.

The chain joins TRBV19 to TRBJ1-2; 7 nucleotides agree with TRBD1. The CDR3 runs 14 residues. V shed 6 bases, J shed 5 bases, and the junction held 9 bases outside the gene matches. CDR1 is LNHDA and CDR2 is SQIVND in the germline V gene (reference sequence). CDR3: CASSNRGEMYGYTF. The CDR3, as DNA: TGTGCCAGTAGCAACAGGGGTGAGATGTATGGCTACACCTTC.

The rearrangement uses TRBV4-1 and TRBJ1-1; D is possibly TRBD1 (6 bases). CDR3 length equals 15 residues. Germline V CDR1 and CDR2: MGHRA, YSYEKL. V lost 3 bases and J 5 bases, leaving 16 bases between the germline ends. The CDR3 reads CASSQRGGVGTEAFF. The CDR3 region has the DNA TGCGCCAGCAGCCAGAGGGGGGGGGTCGGGACTGAAGCTTTCTTT.